One sample yielded the 30 T cell receptor beta chains listed below, sequenced in a study of T cells in localized non-small cell lung cancer. Sequencing used immunoSEQ multiplex PCR; TCRdb keeps in-frame clones, though not all of them. The sample consists of 30,000 to 45,000 clones, 87% of them appearing once. This specimen was peripheral blood, taken before any cancer treatment. These TCRs come from a woman aged 40-70 years with stage I lung adenocarcinoma.

The sample holds one count of this clone. In nucleotides, the CDR3 is TGTGCCAGCAGCTTAGGTTTAGGGGAAGAGACCCAGTACTTC. Protein product: CASSLGLGEETQYF. The V and J genes are TRBV11-2 and TRBJ2-5; D is perhaps TRBD1 (5 bases). The V and J ends lost 1 base and 3 bases respectively, with 9 bases between them. The CDR3 is 14 amino acids. Germline CDR1 reads SGHAT; CDR2 reads FQNNGV.

The chain is built from TRBV6-5 and TRBJ1-6; no clear D. The CDR3 is made up of 14 amino acids. Looked up from germline, CDR1 is MNHEY and CDR2 is SVGAGI. V gave up 6 bases and J gave up 9 bases, with 15 bases separating them. This CDR3 is CASSEGRDSSPLHF. The CDR3, as DNA: TGTGCCAGCAGCGAGGGTCGGGATAGTTCACCCCTCCACTTT.

This clone was observed a few times. This chain uses TRBV28 with TRBJ1-6; weak D call: TRBD1 (5 bases). The CDR3 is 12 residues long. Germline V gene sequence: CDR1 MDHEN, CDR2 SYDVKM. Trimming removed 8 bases from V and 8 bases from J, with 10 bases in between. The CDR3 DNA is TGTGCCAGCGCCCTGACAGATTCACCCCTCCACTTT. It specifies CASALTDSPLHF.

V and J are TRBV28 and TRBJ2-3; weak D call: TRBD1 (5 bases). The CDR3 totals 15 residues. Germline CDR1 MDHEN, CDR2 SYDVKM. The V and J ends lost 2 bases and 1 base respectively, with 10 bases between them. The CDR3 DNA is TGTGCCAGCAGTTTAGGGGCTCAGGGCACAGATACGCAGTATTTT. Translated, it gives CASSLGAQGTDTQYF.

V usage is TRBV4-1 and J usage is TRBJ1-6; D is ambiguous. The CDR3 runs to 15 residues. CDR1 MGHRA and CDR2 YSYEKL come from the germline V gene. Between the trimmed V and J ends, which lost 4 bases and 10 bases, there was a span of 17 bases. CDR3 coding DNA: TGCGCCAGCAGCCGAGGAGTAACAGAGGGATCACCCCTCCACTTT. This translates into CASSRGVTEGSPLHF.

The CDR3 loop reads CASSFPGDHEQYF. DNA for the CDR3: TGCGCCAGCAGCTTTCCCGGGGACCACGAGCAGTACTTC. The chain is built from TRBV5-1 and TRBJ2-7; D may match TRBD1 or TRBD2 (5 bases each). V was pared by 2 bases and J by 5 bases, with 11 bases between. Looked up from germline, CDR1 is SGHRS and CDR2 is YFSETQ. This CDR3 comprises 13 residues.

By its share, this clone is medium-sized. V usage is TRBV6-6 and J usage is TRBJ1-2, with 10 bases lining up with TRBD1. The ends lost 4 bases at V and 8 bases at J; junction bases unmatched: 7. Looked up from germline, CDR1 is MNHNY and CDR2 is SVGAGI (reference sequence). There are 14 residues in the CDR3. The CDR3 protein is CASSLRQGAGGYTF. Written as DNA, the CDR3 is TGTGCCAGCAGTTTACGACAGGGGGCGGGAGGCTACACCTTC.

This chain uses TRBV10-1 with TRBJ1-4; no firm D call. V shed 0 bases and J shed 13 bases, with 6 bases lying between them. The CDR3 totals 11 residues. Germline V gives CDR1 WNHNN, CDR2 SYGVQD (reference sequence). CDR3 amino acids: CASSESCPLFF. In DNA form, the CDR3 reads TGCGCCAGCAGTGAGTCGTGCCCACTGTTTTTT.

This chain connects TRBV30 to TRBJ2-6; D gene unclear. The CDR3 runs 14 residues. Germline lookup yields CDR1 GTSNPN and CDR2 SVGIG (reference sequence). Trimming shortened V by 3 bases and J by 0 bases, and 6 bases separated the two germline ends. In DNA, the CDR3 is TGTGCCTGGAGGCGGATCTCTGGGGCCAACGTCCTGACTTTC. Its translation: CAWRRISGANVLTF.

The chain joins TRBV11-2 to TRBJ2-7; 10 bases are a match to TRBD2. Trimming cost V 5 bases and J 2 bases; bases outside gene matches: 6. The CDR3 consists of 15 residues. Per germline, CDR1 SGHAT and CDR2 FQNNGV. CDR3 amino acids: CASSRSGGAPYEQYF. CDR3 in DNA: TGTGCCAGCAGCCGGAGCGGGGGGGCCCCCTACGAGCAGTACTTC.

The chain employs TRBV5-1 and TRBJ2-4; D possibly corresponds to TRBD1 (6 bases). CDR1 and CDR2 (germline): SGHRS, YFSETQ. Trimming took 0 bases from V and 8 from J, leaving 12 bases between them. This CDR3 is built from 14 residues. The CDR3: CASSLGTAGDIQYF. For the CDR3, the DNA is TGCGCCAGCAGCTTGGGGACAGCCGGGGACATTCAGTACTTC.

The chain is built from TRBV27 and TRBJ2-1, with 7 positions matching TRBD2. Per the germline V gene, CDR1 is MNHEY and CDR2 is SMNVEV (reference sequence). This CDR3 spans 13 amino acids. V lost 3 bases and J lost 12; bases outside the gene matches: 8. CDR3 DNA sequence: TGTGCCAGCAGTTTTTCCGGGAGGACTGTGCAGTTCTTC. Translating gives CASSFSGRTVQFF.

The chain combines TRBV5-1 with TRBJ2-5; TRBD2 agrees at 13 bases. Germline assignment: CDR1 SGHRS and CDR2 YFSETQ. Trimming at V came to 5 bases and at J to 7 bases, leaving 8 bases not matched to a gene. The CDR3 length is 15 residues. CDR3: CASSGTSGARGTQYF. DNA of the CDR3: TGCGCCAGCAGTGGGACTAGCGGGGCTAGGGGGACCCAGTACTTC.

V usage is TRBV19 and J usage is TRBJ2-2; 7 nucleotides align to TRBD1. The CDR3 length is 17 residues. Germline trimming cut 4 bases from V and 0 bases from J; bases unmatched to any gene: 8. Germline-derived CDR1 and CDR2 are LNHDA and SQIVND (reference sequence). The CDR3 coding sequence is TGTGCCAGTAGTAGGGACAGCTTCAGCGCGAACACCGGGGAGCTGTTTTTT. Residues: CASSRDSFSANTGELFF.

This rearrangement joins TRBV5-1 to TRBJ1-3; D remains unclear. Per germline, CDR1 SGHRS and CDR2 YFSETQ. There are 13 residues in the CDR3. V was pared by 1 base and J by 4 bases, with 6 bases between. The CDR3 coding sequence is TGCGCCAGCAGCTTGAGGTCAGGAAACACCATATATTTT. The encoded protein is CASSLRSGNTIYF. The full variable domain, in which reference TRBV5-1 and TRBJ1-3 provide the parts outside the CDR3, is KAGVTQTPRYLIKTRGQQVTLSCSPISGHRSVSWYQQTPGQGLQFLFEYFSETQRNKGNFPGRFSGRQFSNSRSEMNVSTLELGDSALYLCASSLRSGNTIYFGEGSWLTVV.

The chain recombines TRBV28 with TRBJ2-5; D is uncertain. Between the trimmed V and J ends, which lost 2 bases and 3 bases, there was a span of 4 bases. The CDR3 covers 12 residues. Germline V gene data show CDR1 as MDHEN and CDR2 as SYDVKM. CDR3 sequence: CASSLGKETQYF. The CDR3 DNA sequence: TGTGCCAGCAGTTTAGGCAAAGAGACCCAGTACTTC. Filled out from reference TRBV28 and TRBJ2-5, the complete variable domain reads DVKVTQSSRYLVKRTGEKVFLECVQDMDHENMFWYRQDPGLGLRLIYFSYDVKMKEKGDIPEGYSVSREKKERFSLILESASTNQTSMYLCASSLGKETQYFGPGTRLLVL.

The CDR3 sequence: CAWSVGLGDTEAFF. CDR3 nucleotides: TGTGCCTGGAGTGTAGGGCTAGGGGACACTGAAGCTTTCTTT. The V gene is TRBV30, the J gene TRBJ1-1, with D tentatively TRBD1 (5 bases). CDR3 length: 14 amino acids. V gave up 0 bases and J gave up 3 bases, with 11 bases separating them. Germline assignment: CDR1 GTSNPN and CDR2 SVGIG (reference sequence).

This clone was observed once. The V call is TRBV11-2, the J call TRBJ1-1; D might be TRBD1 (6 bases). Germline-derived CDR1 and CDR2 are SGHAT and FQNNGV. CDR3 size: 13 residues. The germline V and J ends were trimmed by 5 bases and 7 bases, with 14 bases remaining between them. The CDR3 sequence: CASSPTAGVEAFF. The CDR3 region has the DNA TGTGCCAGCAGCCCGACCGCAGGGGTTGAAGCTTTCTTT.

This clone was found a few times. The CDR3 DNA is TGTGCCAGCAGCTCAGGGTTGCCAGGGTCACCCCTCCACTTT. This codes for CASSSGLPGSPLHF. The chain carries TRBV7-3 and TRBJ1-6, with D tentatively TRBD1 (5 bases). Deletions cut 4 bases from V and 10 bases from J, with 14 bases between. The CDR3 totals 14 residues. The germline V gene has CDR1 SGHTA and CDR2 FQGTGA.

The chain uses TRBV19 and TRBJ1-1; a weak D match, TRBD1 (5 bases). V was pared by 8 bases and J by 4 bases, with 17 bases between. The germline CDR1 and CDR2 sequences are LNHDA and SQIVND (reference sequence). CDR3 size: 14 residues. In DNA, the CDR3 is TGTGCCAGTGGATTACGGGGCCTGGGCACTGAAGCTTTCTTT. It is translated as CASGLRGLGTEAFF.

The chain joins TRBV7-9 to TRBJ2-6; either TRBD1 or TRBD2 may supply D (6 bases each). In germline, CDR1 is SEHNR, CDR2 FQNEAQ (reference sequence). CDR3 length: 17 residues. V was shortened by 1 base and J by 4 bases, with 14 bases between the two germline ends. The CDR3 sequence: CASSLGWGADGANVLTF. The DNA of the CDR3 is TGTGCCAGCAGCTTAGGATGGGGGGCGGACGGGGCCAACGTCCTGACTTTC.

The V call is TRBV13, the J call TRBJ2-7, with D possibly matching TRBD1 (6 bases). Trimming took 5 bases from V and 7 from J, leaving 18 bases between them. This CDR3 contains 14 residues. Per the germline V gene, CDR1 is PRHDT and CDR2 is FYEKMQ (reference sequence). For the CDR3, the DNA is TGTGCCAGCAGCCTCCAACCGACAGGTCTGGAGCAGTACTTC. Its translation is CASSLQPTGLEQYF.

CDR3 DNA sequence: TGTGCCAGCAGCTTAGGCCGGGGGACCACTGAAGCTTTCTTT. Encoded protein: CASSLGRGTTEAFF. This chain links TRBV7-9 with TRBJ1-1; D may be TRBD1 (5 bases). Per the germline V gene, CDR1 is SEHNR and CDR2 is FQNEAQ (reference sequence). The CDR3 covers 14 residues. The V and J ends lost 1 base and 4 bases respectively, with 10 bases between them.

The V call is TRBV2, the J call TRBJ2-5, with 8 bases fitting TRBD1. The germline gives CDR1 SNHLY, CDR2 FYNNEI. The CDR3 length is 13 residues. V was pared by 6 bases and J by 2 bases, with 2 bases of the junction left unmatched. The CDR3 coding sequence is TGTGCCAGCAGGCAGGGGGCTCAAGAGACCCAGTACTTC. It codes for CASRQGAQETQYF.

The V gene is TRBV7-3, the J gene TRBJ2-5; unclear D gene. The germline CDR1 and CDR2 sequences are SGHTA and FQGTGA. V lost 1 base to trimming and J lost 4 bases, with 19 bases between them. The CDR3 spans 17 residues. CDR3 loop: CASSLNPPGQLIETQYF. CDR3 nucleotide sequence: TGTGCCAGCAGCTTAAACCCCCCCGGCCAGCTGATAGAGACCCAGTACTTC.

V gene TRBV28 combines with J gene TRBJ2-5; D may correspond to TRBD1 or TRBD2 (5 bases each). Between the trimmed V and J ends, which lost 7 bases and 6 bases, there was a span of 18 bases. CDR1 MDHEN and CDR2 SYDVKM come from the germline V gene. The length of the CDR3 is 14 residues. The chain's CDR3 is CASTWGGDRKTQYF. CDR3 DNA: TGTGCCAGCACCTGGGGTGGGGACCGAAAGACCCAGTACTTC.

The genes are TRBV7-2 and TRBJ1-4, with TRBD1 matching 12 bases. Germline trimming cut 4 bases from V and 11 bases from J; bases unmatched to any gene: 2. CDR3 length: 13 amino acids. Germline-derived CDR1 and CDR2 are SGHTA and FQGNSA. The DNA for the CDR3 is TGTGCCAGCAGCTACGGGACAGGGGGCAAACTGTTTTTT. This translates into CASSYGTGGKLFF. Full variable domain (outside the CDR3, taken from reference TRBV7-2 and TRBJ1-4): GAGVSQSPSNKVTEKGKDVELRCDPISGHTALYWYRQSLGQGLEFLIYFQGNSAPDKSGLPSDRFSAERTGGSVSTLTIQRTQQEDSAVYLCASSYGTGGKLFFGSGTQLSVL.

The chain recombines TRBV7-3 with TRBJ2-1; D remains unclear. V lost 3 bases and J 6 bases, leaving 3 bases between the germline ends. This CDR3 is 11 amino acids long. Germline loops: CDR1 SGHTA, CDR2 FQGTGA. The CDR3 loop reads CASSFGNEQFF. The CDR3 DNA follows: TGTGCCAGCAGCTTTGGCAATGAGCAGTTCTTC.

This clone was observed once. Here the CDR3 DNA reads TGTGCCACCAGCGGGCGACAGGGAATAAACGAAAAACTGTTTTTT. Its translation is CATSGRQGINEKLFF. V and J are TRBV15 and TRBJ1-4, with 7 bases matching TRBD1. V gave up 5 bases and J gave up 8 bases; unmatched junction bases: 11. Germline CDR1 is LNHNV and CDR2 is YYDKDF (reference sequence). The CDR3 has 15 amino acids.

The chain carries TRBV2 and TRBJ2-4; 9 nucleotides align to TRBD1. The germline V gene has CDR1 SNHLY and CDR2 FYNNEI. Unmatched junction bases numbered 12, after V lost 9 bases and J lost 9 bases. The CDR3 consists of 14 residues. The CDR3 spells CASSPGQGFGIQYF. CDR3 DNA: TGTGCCAGTAGCCCCGGACAGGGGTTCGGCATTCAGTACTTC.